The 32 T cell receptor beta chains listed next were all sequenced from one sample in a study of cytomegalovirus exposure and HLA in healthy donors (dated by TCRdb to the late 2010s). Receptor libraries were prepared by the immunoSEQ multiplex PCR assay. For the multiplex PCR, a mixture combining 60 forward primers for TCR Vbeta segments and 13 reverse primers for TCR Jbeta segments was used. TCRdb mirrors the immuneACCESS table, restricted to in-frame sequences. Some clones are absent from its copies; in checked studies, under half trace to an unresolved V gene, and the reason for the others is unknown. This sample has over 110,000 clones in its table, and around 78% of those were observed once. The ten top clones hold around 5.9% of the sample. The source material was PBMCs. Receptors were obtained from a middle-aged woman in good health and CMV-seropositive.

J is TRBJ2-1 and V is TRBV21-1; TRBD2, the table's D call, was not compared with the DNA. TRBV21-1 represents a pseudogene. The CDR3 runs to 19 residues. The CDR3, as DNA: TGTGCCAGCAGCGCACCAGCGAAGGGGCCGAAGGACTACGACAATGAGCAGTTCTTC. Translating gives CASSAPAKGPKDYDNEQFF.

The V call is TRBV6-1, the J call TRBJ2-3, with D tentatively TRBD1 (5 bases). V was trimmed by 2 bases and J by 0 bases, leaving 9 bases between them. The CDR3 extends over 15 amino acids. CDR1 MNHNS and CDR2 SASEGT come from the germline V gene. The CDR3, as DNA: TGTGCCAGCAGTGAATCGTGGACAAGCACAGATACGCAGTATTTT. This encodes CASSESWTSTDTQYF.

The chain uses TRBV19 and TRBJ1-1, with 8 bases matching TRBD1. The length of the CDR3 is 13 residues. Unmatched junction bases numbered 8, after V lost 7 bases and J lost 7 bases. The germline V gene encodes CDR1 LNHDA and CDR2 SQIVND (reference sequence). The CDR3 sequence is CASTRTGRGEAFF. In DNA, the CDR3 is TGTGCCAGTACCCGGACAGGGAGAGGTGAAGCTTTCTTT.

This clone turned up a few times. The chain recombines TRBV7-2 with TRBJ1-3, with unresolved D. CDR1 is SGHTA, CDR2 FQGNSA, per germline. V was pared by 1 base and J by 4 bases, with 14 bases between. The CDR3 is 16 amino acids. Here the CDR3 DNA reads TGTGCCAGCAGCTTAGGGGTTCGGGGAACCGGAAACACCATATATTTT. This gives the protein CASSLGVRGTGNTIYF.

The J gene is TRBJ2-7, the V gene TRBV9; 7 bases map to TRBD2. With V trimmed by 2 bases and J by 0 bases, 5 bases remained unmatched. Germline V CDR1 and CDR2: SGDLS, YYNGEE. The CDR3 has 15 amino acids. The CDR3 region has the DNA TGTGCCAGCAGCGTTGCTAGCGGCTTCTCCTACGAGCAGTACTTC. This codes for CASSVASGFSYEQYF. Filled out from reference TRBV9 and TRBJ2-7, the complete variable domain reads DSGVTQTPKHLITATGQRVTLRCSPRSGDLSVYWYQQSLDQGLQFLIQYYNGEERAKGNILERFSAQQFPDLHSELNLSSLELGDSALYFCASSVASGFSYEQYFGPGTRLTVT.

This chain connects TRBV7-2 to TRBJ2-7; 11 bases are shared with TRBD2. Trimming cost V 5 bases and J 7 bases; bases outside gene matches: 10. The CDR3 totals 15 residues. Germline assignment: CDR1 SGHTA and CDR2 FQGNSA. CDR3 protein: CASSPLLAGVQEQYF. CDR3 nucleotides: TGTGCCAGCAGCCCACTACTAGCGGGAGTACAGGAGCAGTACTTC.

This clone was observed a handful of times. The chain joins TRBV2 to TRBJ1-5; no definite D call. The V end was cut by 4 bases, the J end by 3 bases, with 10 bases between. The CDR3 runs to 14 residues. Germline-derived CDR1 and CDR2 are SNHLY and FYNNEI. The CDR3 DNA sequence: TGTGCCAGCAGTGTTATCCAGTTCAATCAGCCCCAGCATTTT. It is translated as CASSVIQFNQPQHF.

V is TRBV25-1 and J is TRBJ1-1, with 7 positions matching TRBD1. In germline, CDR1 is MGHDK, CDR2 SYGVNS. This CDR3 is built from 15 residues. V shed 2 bases and J 4 bases; nucleotides not matched to a gene: 7. The CDR3 nucleotides are TGTGCCAGCAGTGAACCAGGGACAGCCTTCACTGAAGCTTTCTTT. Translating it yields CASSEPGTAFTEAFF.

The gene calls are TRBV19 and TRBJ2-7; 11 nucleotides line up with TRBD2. Unmatched junction bases numbered 6, after V lost 4 bases and J lost 4 bases. Per the germline V gene, CDR1 is LNHDA and CDR2 is SQIVND (reference sequence). The CDR3 covers 15 residues. CDR3 coding DNA: TGTGCCAGTAGTAAAACGGGACTAGCGGAATACGAGCAGTACTTC. The encoded protein is CASSKTGLAEYEQYF.

This clone was picked up a small number of times. The V gene is TRBV5-5, the J gene TRBJ2-1; TRBD1 is a possible D gene (5 bases). The V end was cut by 2 bases, the J end by 1 base, with 7 bases between. Per germline, CDR1 SGHKS and CDR2 YYEKEE (reference sequence). The CDR3 length is 14 residues. CDR3 in amino acids: CASSFQGSYNEQFF. CDR3 bases: TGTGCCAGCAGCTTTCAGGGTTCCTACAATGAGCAGTTCTTC.

This chain joins TRBV7-2 and TRBJ1-5, with a tentative D call TRBD1 (5 bases). The CDR3 spans 15 residues. CDR1 is SGHTA and CDR2 is FQGNSA in the germline V gene. V lost 0 bases, J lost 7 bases, and 13 bases lay in between. The chain's CDR3 is CASSLAGRGNQPQHF. CDR3 coding DNA: TGTGCCAGCAGCTTAGCGGGAAGGGGAAACCAGCCCCAGCATTTT. Variable domain in full (rest from reference TRBV7-2 and TRBJ1-5): GAGVSQSPSNKVTEKGKDVELRCDPISGHTALYWYRQSLGQGLEFLIYFQGNSAPDKSGLPSDRFSAERTGGSVSTLTIQRTQQEDSAVYLCASSLAGRGNQPQHFGDGTRLSIL.

The chain uses TRBV28 and TRBJ2-3, with D possibly being TRBD1 (5 bases). The CDR3 spans 12 residues. Trimming stripped 3 bases from V and 8 bases from J, with 9 bases between. Germline V gives CDR1 MDHEN, CDR2 SYDVKM. This CDR3 is CASSFGAVTQYF. The CDR3 bases are TGTGCCAGCAGTTTTGGGGCCGTTACGCAGTATTTT.

A single count supports this clone. The gene calls are TRBV27 and TRBJ2-1, with 10 bases fitting TRBD2. From germline, CDR1 is MNHEY and CDR2 SMNVEV (reference sequence). The junction had 6 bases not matched to a gene; V was cut back by 8 bases and J by 2 bases. CDR3 size: 15 residues. DNA of the CDR3: TGTGCCAGCTTAAGAGCGGGAGGGCCCTACAATGAGCAGTTCTTC. Its translation is CASLRAGGPYNEQFF.

This clone was picked up one time. The V and J genes are TRBV6-5 and TRBJ2-7; possibly TRBD2 for D (6 bases). Trimming left V 6 bases short and J 6 bases short, with 9 bases between. This CDR3 contains 11 residues. Per the germline V gene, CDR1 is MNHEY and CDR2 is SVGAGI. The CDR3 is CASRAEGEQYF. Written as DNA, the CDR3 is TGTGCCAGCAGGGCGGAGGGCGAGCAGTACTTC.

The chain couples TRBV5-4 to TRBJ2-5, with D hard to call. This CDR3 is 13 amino acids long. The V gene lost 2 bases and the J gene lost 5 bases, with 10 bases spanning the gap. Germline CDR1 is SGHNT and CDR2 is YYREEE (reference sequence). The CDR3 here is CASSFSSLETQYF. DNA of the CDR3: TGTGCCAGCAGCTTCTCGAGTTTGGAGACCCAGTACTTC.

The gene calls are TRBV4-1 and TRBJ1-1; D gene uncertain. The germline CDR1 and CDR2 sequences are MGHRA and YSYEKL. The CDR3 spans 13 residues. V lost 0 bases and J 11 bases, leaving 13 bases between the germline ends. Written as DNA, the CDR3 is TGCGCCAGCAGCCAAGAAACGGGGTTTTGGGCTTTCTTT. This sequence encodes CASSQETGFWAFF.

V is TRBV6-1 and J is TRBJ2-3; the D gene is possibly TRBD1 (5 bases). V gave up 9 bases and J gave up 5 bases, with 15 bases separating them. This CDR3 has 13 amino acids. The germline V gene has CDR1 MNHNS and CDR2 SASEGT. The CDR3 region is CASFGRGGDTQYF. The CDR3 bases are TGTGCCAGTTTTGGTAGGGGCGGAGATACGCAGTATTTT.

The rearrangement joins TRBV9 to TRBJ1-6, with a possible D match to TRBD1 (6 bases). The ends were cut back, 4 bases at V and 6 bases at J, with 11 bases in the middle. The length of the CDR3 is 14 residues. Germline CDR1 and CDR2: SGDLS and YYNGEE. CDR3 region: CASSKGQLNSPLHF. CDR3 DNA sequence: TGTGCCAGCAGCAAAGGACAGCTTAATTCACCCCTCCACTTT. The variable domain in full, with the rest retrieved from reference TRBV9 and TRBJ1-6, is DSGVTQTPKHLITATGQRVTLRCSPRSGDLSVYWYQQSLDQGLQFLIQYYNGEERAKGNILERFSAQQFPDLHSELNLSSLELGDSALYFCASSKGQLNSPLHFGNGTRLTVT.

This sequence joins TRBV14 and TRBJ2-1; maybe TRBD2 (6 bases). This CDR3 has 17 amino acids. The germline V and J ends were trimmed by 0 bases and 2 bases, with 14 bases remaining between them. Germline V CDR1 and CDR2: SGHDN, FVKESK. Written as DNA, the CDR3 is TGTGCCAGCAGCCAAGAGGTAGCGGTAATCCCCTACAATGAGCAGTTCTTC. This gives the protein CASSQEVAVIPYNEQFF.

For this clone: It may be a read error: a sequence one base away is much more abundant. The V and J genes are TRBV28 and TRBJ1-2, with 7 positions matching TRBD1. V lost 5 bases, J lost 1 base, and 1 base stayed unmatched. Looked up from germline, CDR1 is MDHEN and CDR2 is SYDVKM. The CDR3 spans 13 residues. CDR3 sequence: CASSPGGNYGYTF. CDR3 sequence (DNA): TGTGCCAGCAGTCCAGGGGGTAACTATGGCTACACCTTC.

The rearrangement links TRBV5-1 to TRBJ2-7; tentatively, D is TRBD1 (6 bases). CDR3 length equals 15 residues. With 0 bases removed from V and 1 base from J, the gap between germline ends came to 11 bases. The germline gives CDR1 SGHRS, CDR2 YFSETQ. This CDR3 reads CASSLDPGVSYEQYF. The CDR3 DNA reads as TGCGCCAGCAGCTTGGATCCAGGGGTATCCTACGAGCAGTACTTC.

The chain uses TRBV5-6 and TRBJ2-5; D is possibly TRBD1 (6 bases). V dropped 2 bases and J dropped 3 bases, with 14 bases sitting between them. Germline V gives CDR1 SGHDT, CDR2 YYEEEE. The CDR3 has 15 amino acids. The CDR3 reads CASSLRDILEETQYF. The CDR3 nucleotides read TGTGCCAGCAGCTTACGGGACATCCTCGAAGAGACCCAGTACTTC.

This chain connects TRBV6-6 to TRBJ2-1; weak D call: TRBD2 (5 bases). Trimming took 5 bases from V and 9 from J, leaving 14 bases between them. Germline values: CDR1 MNHNY, CDR2 SVGAGI (reference sequence). This CDR3 region has 13 residues. CDR3 sequence reads: CASSLNEGTEQFF. DNA for the CDR3: TGTGCCAGCAGTCTCAATGAGGGCACTGAGCAGTTCTTC.

The chain employs TRBV29-1 and TRBJ2-7; 7 bases are shared with TRBD2. With 4 bases clipped from V and 0 bases from J, the junction kept 3 bases outside the gene matches. The CDR3 contains 13 residues. Looked up from germline, CDR1 is SQVTM and CDR2 is ANQGSEA. The CDR3 here is CSVGGGSSYEQYF. The CDR3, as DNA: TGCAGCGTTGGCGGGGGAAGCTCCTACGAGCAGTACTTC.

The genes are TRBV19 and TRBJ1-2; 9 bases agree with TRBD1. Unmatched junction bases numbered 11, after V lost 3 bases and J lost 6 bases. The CDR3 is made up of 16 amino acids. In germline, CDR1 is LNHDA, CDR2 SQIVND (reference sequence). The CDR3 DNA is TGTGCCAGTAGTATGAGACCGGACAGGGGAGTTGATGGCTACACCTTC. It yields the protein CASSMRPDRGVDGYTF. The whole variable domain, filled in from reference TRBV19 and TRBJ1-2, reads DGGITQSPKYLFRKEGQNVTLSCEQNLNHDAMYWYRQDPGQGLRLIYYSQIVNDFQKGDIAEGYSVSREKKESFPLTVTSAQKNPTAFYLCASSMRPDRGVDGYTFGSGTRLTVV.

The gene calls are TRBV5-6 and TRBJ2-1; possible D gene TRBD2, 6 bases. The CDR3 length is 15 residues. The ends were cut back, 2 bases at V and 10 bases at J, with 19 bases in the middle. Germline lookup yields CDR1 SGHDT and CDR2 YYEEEE. CDR3 sequence (DNA): TGTGCCAGCAGCTTTTGGCTAGCGTGGGTAGGGGAGCAGTTCTTC. Its translation is CASSFWLAWVGEQFF.

The V gene is TRBV6-5, the J gene TRBJ2-7; D perhaps matches TRBD2 (6 bases). CDR3 length equals 14 residues. Germline V gene lookup returns CDR1 MNHEY and CDR2 SVGAGI. The germline V and J ends were trimmed by 2 bases and 1 base, with 9 bases remaining between them. CDR3 residues: CASSYMAGSYEQYF. The CDR3 DNA is TGTGCCAGCAGTTACATGGCGGGGTCCTACGAGCAGTACTTC.

The DNA for the CDR3 is TGTGCCAGCTCACCACTGGGCGGGGGGAGCTACAATGAGCAGTTCTTC. Protein product: CASSPLGGGSYNEQFF. The chain uses TRBV18 and TRBJ2-1, with TRBD2 matching over 8 bases. The CDR3 loop spans 16 amino acids. The germline CDR1 and CDR2 sequences are KGHSH and LQKENI. V gave up 1 base and J gave up 3 bases; unmatched junction bases: 5.

The CDR3 region is CASSLVASDETQYF. CDR3 sequence (DNA): TGTGCCAGCAGCTTAGTCGCTAGCGACGAGACCCAGTACTTC. J is TRBJ2-5 and V is TRBV11-3, with a possible D match to TRBD2 (6 bases). V shed 1 base and J shed 5 bases, with 11 bases lying between them. Germline CDR1 is SGHNT and CDR2 is YENEEA. This CDR3 is built from 14 residues.

This clone has only a few counts. The sample contains more than one DNA sequence encoding this CDR3. The CDR3 region is CASSFRNTEAFF. The DNA of the CDR3 is TGTGCCAGCAGTTTTCGGAACACTGAAGCTTTCTTT. The J gene is TRBJ1-1, the V gene TRBV28; D remains ambiguous. CDR1 is MDHEN, CDR2 SYDVKM, per germline. This CDR3 has 12 residues. V was shortened by 3 bases and J by 1 base, with 3 bases between the two germline ends.

The genes are TRBV4-1 and TRBJ2-5; 8 positions agree with TRBD2. The CDR3 covers 16 residues. Germline trimming cut 2 bases from V and 4 bases from J; bases unmatched to any gene: 9. In germline, CDR1 is MGHRA, CDR2 YSYEKL. The chain's CDR3 is CASSQREGRSGETQYF. CDR3 sequence (DNA): TGCGCCAGCAGCCAACGGGAGGGCCGGTCGGGAGAGACCCAGTACTTC.

The chain couples TRBV5-4 to TRBJ2-1, with 14 nucleotides matching TRBD2. V lost 0 bases, J lost 5 bases, and 1 base stayed unmatched. The V gene's germline CDR1 is SGHNT and CDR2 YYREEE (reference sequence). CDR3 length equals 16 residues. The CDR3 here is CASSLGGLAGDNEQFF. The CDR3 DNA sequence: TGTGCCAGCAGCTTGGGGGGACTAGCGGGAGACAATGAGCAGTTCTTC.